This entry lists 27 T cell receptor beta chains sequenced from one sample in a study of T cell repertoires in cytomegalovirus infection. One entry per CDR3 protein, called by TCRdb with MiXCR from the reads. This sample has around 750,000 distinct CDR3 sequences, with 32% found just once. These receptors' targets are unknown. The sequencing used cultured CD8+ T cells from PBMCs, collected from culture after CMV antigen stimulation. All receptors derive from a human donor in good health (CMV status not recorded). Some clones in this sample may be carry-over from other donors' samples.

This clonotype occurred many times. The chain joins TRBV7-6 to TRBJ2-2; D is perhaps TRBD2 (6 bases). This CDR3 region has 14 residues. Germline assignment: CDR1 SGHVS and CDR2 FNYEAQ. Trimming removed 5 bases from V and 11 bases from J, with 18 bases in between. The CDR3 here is CASSPLAGASELFF. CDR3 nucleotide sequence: TGTGCCAGCAGCCCACTAGCAGGCGCGTCCGAGCTGTTTTTT.

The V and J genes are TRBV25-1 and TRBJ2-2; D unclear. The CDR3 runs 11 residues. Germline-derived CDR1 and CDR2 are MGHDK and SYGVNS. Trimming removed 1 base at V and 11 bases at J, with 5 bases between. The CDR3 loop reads CASSELRELFF. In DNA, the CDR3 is TGTGCCAGCAGTGAATTGCGTGAGCTGTTTTTT.

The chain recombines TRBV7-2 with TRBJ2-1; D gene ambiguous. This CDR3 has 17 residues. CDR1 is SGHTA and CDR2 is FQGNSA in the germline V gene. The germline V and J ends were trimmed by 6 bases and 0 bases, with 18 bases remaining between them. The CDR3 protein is CASRPTARSSSYNEQFF. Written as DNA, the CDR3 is TGTGCCAGCAGACCGACGGCCCGCTCTAGCTCCTACAATGAGCAGTTCTTC.

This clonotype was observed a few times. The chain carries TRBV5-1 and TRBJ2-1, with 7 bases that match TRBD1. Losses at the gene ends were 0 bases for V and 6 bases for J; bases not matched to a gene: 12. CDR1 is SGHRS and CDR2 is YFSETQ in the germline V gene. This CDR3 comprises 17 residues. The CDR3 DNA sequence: TGCGCCAGCAGCTTGGCGATGGACAGGAAAAGTAGCAATGAGCAGTTCTTC. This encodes CASSLAMDRKSSNEQFF.

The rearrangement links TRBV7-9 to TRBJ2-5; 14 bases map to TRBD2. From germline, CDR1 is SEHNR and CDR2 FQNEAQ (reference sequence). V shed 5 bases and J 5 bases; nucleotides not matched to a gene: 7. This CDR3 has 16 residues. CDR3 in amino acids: CASSRTSGGREETQYF. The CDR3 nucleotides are TGTGCCAGCAGCAGGACTAGCGGGGGGCGGGAGGAGACCCAGTACTTC. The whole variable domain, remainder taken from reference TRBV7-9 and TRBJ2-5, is DTGVSQNPRHKITKRGQNVTFRCDPISEHNRLYWYRQTLGQGPEFLTYFQNEAQLEKSRLLSDRFSAERPKGSFSTLEIQRTEQGDSAMYLCASSRTSGGREETQYFGPGTRLLVL.

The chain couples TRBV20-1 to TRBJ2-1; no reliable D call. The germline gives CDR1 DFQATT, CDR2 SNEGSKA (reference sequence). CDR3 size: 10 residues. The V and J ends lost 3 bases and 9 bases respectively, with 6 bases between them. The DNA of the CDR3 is TGCAGTGCTAGTATCCGTGAGCAGTTCTTC. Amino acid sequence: CSASIREQFF.

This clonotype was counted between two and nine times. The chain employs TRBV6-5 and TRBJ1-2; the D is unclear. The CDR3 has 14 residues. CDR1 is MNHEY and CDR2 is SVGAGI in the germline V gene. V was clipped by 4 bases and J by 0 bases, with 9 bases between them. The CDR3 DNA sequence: TGTGCCAGCAGTTTCAGGCCACCTAACTATGGCTACACCTTC. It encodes CASSFRPPNYGYTF.

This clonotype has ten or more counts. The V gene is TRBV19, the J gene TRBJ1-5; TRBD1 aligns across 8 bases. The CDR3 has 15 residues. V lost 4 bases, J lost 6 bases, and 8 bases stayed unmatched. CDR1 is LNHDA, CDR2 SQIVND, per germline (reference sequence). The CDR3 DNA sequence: TGTGCCAGTAGTACCGACAGGGGCGACGGTCAGCCCCAGCATTTT. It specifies CASSTDRGDGQPQHF.

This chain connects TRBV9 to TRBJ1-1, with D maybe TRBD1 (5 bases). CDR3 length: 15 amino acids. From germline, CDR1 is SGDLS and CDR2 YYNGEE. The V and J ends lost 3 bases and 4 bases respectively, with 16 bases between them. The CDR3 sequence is CASSGRDDPSTEAFF. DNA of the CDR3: TGTGCCAGCAGCGGACGGGACGACCCTAGCACTGAAGCTTTCTTT.

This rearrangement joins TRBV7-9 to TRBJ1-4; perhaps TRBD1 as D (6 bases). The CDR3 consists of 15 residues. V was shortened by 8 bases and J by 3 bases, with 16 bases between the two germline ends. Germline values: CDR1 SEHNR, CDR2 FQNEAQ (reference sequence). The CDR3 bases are TGTGCCAGCCCCCTGCCGGGGGGCCCTAATGAAAAACTGTTTTTT. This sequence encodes CASPLPGGPNEKLFF. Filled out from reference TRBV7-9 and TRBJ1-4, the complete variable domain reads DTGVSQNPRHKITKRGQNVTFRCDPISEHNRLYWYRQTLGQGPEFLTYFQNEAQLEKSRLLSDRFSAERPKGSFSTLEIQRTEQGDSAMYLCASPLPGGPNEKLFFGSGTQLSVL.

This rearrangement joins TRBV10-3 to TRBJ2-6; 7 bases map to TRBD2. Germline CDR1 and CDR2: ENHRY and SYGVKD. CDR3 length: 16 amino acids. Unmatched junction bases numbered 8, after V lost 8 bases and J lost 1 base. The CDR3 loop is CAILTSGGSGANVLTF. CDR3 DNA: TGTGCCATCCTAACCTCCGGGGGGTCTGGGGCCAACGTCCTGACTTTC.

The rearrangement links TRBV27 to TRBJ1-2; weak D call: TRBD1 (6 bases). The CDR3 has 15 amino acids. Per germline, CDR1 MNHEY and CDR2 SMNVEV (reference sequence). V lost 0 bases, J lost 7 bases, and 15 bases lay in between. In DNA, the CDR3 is TGTGCCAGCAGTTTATCGCAGGGGCGCCCCCGTGGCTACACCTTC. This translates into CASSLSQGRPRGYTF.

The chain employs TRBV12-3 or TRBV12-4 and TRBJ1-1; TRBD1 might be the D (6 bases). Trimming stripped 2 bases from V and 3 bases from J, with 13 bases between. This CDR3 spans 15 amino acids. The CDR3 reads CASSLFPEGDTEAFF. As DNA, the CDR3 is TGTGCCAGCAGTTTATTTCCGGAGGGGGACACTGAAGCTTTCTTT.

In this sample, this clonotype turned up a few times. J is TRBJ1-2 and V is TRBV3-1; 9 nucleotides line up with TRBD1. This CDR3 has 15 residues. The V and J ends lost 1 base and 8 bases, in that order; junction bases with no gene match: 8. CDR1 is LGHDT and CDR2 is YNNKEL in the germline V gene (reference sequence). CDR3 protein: CASSQVGQGEAGYTF. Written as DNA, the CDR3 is TGTGCCAGCAGCCAAGTGGGACAGGGAGAGGCCGGCTACACCTTC.

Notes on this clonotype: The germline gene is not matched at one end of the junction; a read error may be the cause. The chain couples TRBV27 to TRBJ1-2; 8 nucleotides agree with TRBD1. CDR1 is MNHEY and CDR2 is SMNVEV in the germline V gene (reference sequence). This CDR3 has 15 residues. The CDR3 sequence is CASSFSGQANSGYTF. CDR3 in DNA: TGTGCCAGCAGTTTTTCGGGACAGGCAAACTCTGGCTACACCTTC.

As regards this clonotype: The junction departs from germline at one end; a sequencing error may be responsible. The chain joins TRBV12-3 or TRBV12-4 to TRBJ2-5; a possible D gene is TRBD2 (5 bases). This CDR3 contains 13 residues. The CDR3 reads CASSLWEQETQCF. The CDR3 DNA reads TGTGCCAGCAGTTTATGGGAGCAAGAGACCCAGTGCTTC.

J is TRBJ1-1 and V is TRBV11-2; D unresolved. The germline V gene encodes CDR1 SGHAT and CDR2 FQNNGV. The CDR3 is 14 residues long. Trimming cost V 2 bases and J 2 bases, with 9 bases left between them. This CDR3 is CASSLPGFNTEAFF. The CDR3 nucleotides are TGTGCCAGCAGCTTACCGGGGTTCAACACTGAAGCTTTCTTT. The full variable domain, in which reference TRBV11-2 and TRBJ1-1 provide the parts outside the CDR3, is EAGVAQSPRYKIIEKRQSVAFWCNPISGHATLYWYQQILGQGPKLLIQFQNNGVVDDSQLPKDRFSAERLKGVDSTLKIQPAKLEDSAVYLCASSLPGFNTEAFFGQGTRLTVV.

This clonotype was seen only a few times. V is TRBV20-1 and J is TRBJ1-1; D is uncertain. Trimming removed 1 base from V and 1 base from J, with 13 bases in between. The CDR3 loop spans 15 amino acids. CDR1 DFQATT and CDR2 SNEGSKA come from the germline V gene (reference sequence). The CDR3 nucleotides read TGCAGTGCTAGAGTTCCGGGTTTGGGGAACACTGAAGCTTTCTTT. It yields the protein CSARVPGLGNTEAFF.

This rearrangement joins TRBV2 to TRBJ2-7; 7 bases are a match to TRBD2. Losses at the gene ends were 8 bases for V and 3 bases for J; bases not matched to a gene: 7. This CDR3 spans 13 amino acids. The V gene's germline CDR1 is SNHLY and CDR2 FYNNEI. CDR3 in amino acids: CASRRLAYYEQYV. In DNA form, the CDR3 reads TGTGCCAGCCGAAGACTAGCCTACTACGAGCAGTACGTC.

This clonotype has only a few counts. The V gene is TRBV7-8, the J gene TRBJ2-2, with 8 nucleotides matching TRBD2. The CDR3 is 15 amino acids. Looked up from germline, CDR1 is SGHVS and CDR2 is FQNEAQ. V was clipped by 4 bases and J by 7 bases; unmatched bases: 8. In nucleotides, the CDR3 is TGTGCCAGCAGCTCCACCGGGGGGGCTGGCGGGGAGCTGTTTTTT. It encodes CASSSTGGAGGELFF.

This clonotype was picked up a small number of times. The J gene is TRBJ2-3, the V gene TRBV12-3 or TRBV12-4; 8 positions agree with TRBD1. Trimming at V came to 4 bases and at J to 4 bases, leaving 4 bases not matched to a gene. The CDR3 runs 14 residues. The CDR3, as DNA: TGTGCCAGCAGTTGGACAGGGACGGCAGATACGCAGTATTTT. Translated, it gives CASSWTGTADTQYF.

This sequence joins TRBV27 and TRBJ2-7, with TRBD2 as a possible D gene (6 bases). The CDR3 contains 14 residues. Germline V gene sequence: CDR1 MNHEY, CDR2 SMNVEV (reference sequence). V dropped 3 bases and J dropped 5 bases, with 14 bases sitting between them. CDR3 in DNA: TGTGCCAGCAGTTTTGGAGGGTCATCCCACGAGCAGTACTTC. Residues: CASSFGGSSHEQYF.

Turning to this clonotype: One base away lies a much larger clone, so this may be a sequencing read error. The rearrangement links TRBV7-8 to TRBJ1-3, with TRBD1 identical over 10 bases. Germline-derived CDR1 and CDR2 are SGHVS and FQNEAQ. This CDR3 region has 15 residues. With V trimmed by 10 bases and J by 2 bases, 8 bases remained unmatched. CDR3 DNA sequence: TGTGCCAACAGGTCCGGGACAGGGGCTGGAAACACCATATATTTT. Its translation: CANRSGTGAGNTIYF.

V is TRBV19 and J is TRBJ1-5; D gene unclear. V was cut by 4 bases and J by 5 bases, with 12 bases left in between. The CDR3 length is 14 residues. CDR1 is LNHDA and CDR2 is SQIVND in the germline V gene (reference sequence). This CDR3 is CASSSWAVDQPQHF. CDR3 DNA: TGTGCCAGTAGTAGTTGGGCAGTCGATCAGCCCCAGCATTTT.

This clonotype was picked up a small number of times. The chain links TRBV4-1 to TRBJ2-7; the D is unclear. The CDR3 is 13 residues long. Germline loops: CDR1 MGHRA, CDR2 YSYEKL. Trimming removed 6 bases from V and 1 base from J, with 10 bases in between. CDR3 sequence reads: CASSPDKSYEQYF. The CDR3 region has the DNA TGCGCCAGCAGTCCCGATAAATCCTACGAGCAGTACTTC.

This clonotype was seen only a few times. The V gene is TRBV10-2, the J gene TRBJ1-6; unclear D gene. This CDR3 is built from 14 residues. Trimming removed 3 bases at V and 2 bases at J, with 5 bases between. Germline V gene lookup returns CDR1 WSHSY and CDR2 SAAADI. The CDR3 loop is CASSDGAYNSPLHF. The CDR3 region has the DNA TGCGCCAGCAGTGATGGGGCCTATAATTCACCCCTCCACTTT.

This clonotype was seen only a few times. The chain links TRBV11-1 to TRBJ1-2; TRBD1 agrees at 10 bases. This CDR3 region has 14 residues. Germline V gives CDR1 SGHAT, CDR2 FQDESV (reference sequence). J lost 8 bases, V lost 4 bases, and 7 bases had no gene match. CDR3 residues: CASSSGTGALGYTF. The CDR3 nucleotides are TGTGCCAGCAGCTCCGGGACAGGGGCCCTCGGCTACACCTTC.